The 19 T cell receptor beta chains below were found in one sample sequenced in a study of vaccination effects on CD4 cells after COVID-19. After expansion with viral peptide pools in the ViraFEST assay, antigen-specific CD4+ T cells were sequenced. Once cultured for roughly 10 days, the cells underwent separation to obtain CD4+ T cells. Nucleocapsid antibodies stayed negative before and after vaccination, showing no earlier SARS-CoV-2 infection. Generated by immunoSEQ multiplex PCR, the TCRdb table keeps only in-frame clones and is missing some. Counted here are about 40,000 clones, approximately 68% occurring once; the ten biggest clones make up 15%. Antigens of these TCRs are unknown. The sequencing here drew on CD4+ T cells from PBMCs cultured with HCoV-OC43 spike peptides, taken before COVID-19 vaccination. Sample subset: HCoV-OC43 spike overlapping peptide pool stimulation. Receptor source: a human donor who received a COVID-19 vaccine.

J is TRBJ2-2 and V is TRBV6-1; no firm D call. CDR3 size: 14 residues. The germline V gene has CDR1 MNHNS and CDR2 SASEGT. The ends were cut back, 2 bases at V and 4 bases at J, with 8 bases in the middle. The CDR3 loop is CASSETHSTGELFF. CDR3 bases: TGTGCCAGCAGTGAAACACATAGCACCGGGGAGCTGTTTTTT.

The rearrangement links TRBV4-1 to TRBJ2-1; possibly TRBD2 for D (6 bases). CDR1 is MGHRA and CDR2 is YSYEKL in the germline V gene. This CDR3 is built from 13 residues. The V and J ends lost 0 bases and 16 bases respectively, with 16 bases between them. Written as DNA, the CDR3 is TGCGCCAGCAGCCAAGAGTTACTAGCCACGTTTTTCTTC. It encodes CASSQELLATFFF.

The chain links TRBV3-1 (or the pseudogene TRBV3-2) to TRBJ1-2; 8 nucleotides agree with TRBD1. Germline trimming cut 4 bases from V and 7 bases from J; bases unmatched to any gene: 8. CDR1 LGHDT and CDR2 YNNKEL come from the germline V gene (reference sequence). The CDR3 contains 14 residues. The CDR3 region has the DNA TGTGCCAGCAGCCGCGGACAGGGAATAGGTGGCTACACCTTC. This gives the protein CASSRGQGIGGYTF.

This chain links TRBV12-5 with TRBJ2-1; TRBD2 aligns across 15 bases. The CDR3 contains 16 residues. Trimming at V came to 6 bases and at J to 7 bases, leaving 7 bases not matched to a gene. Germline V gives CDR1 LGHNT, CDR2 FRNRAP. Here the CDR3 reads CASGGTSGRLMNEQFF. In DNA, the CDR3 is TGTGCTAGTGGGGGGACTAGCGGGAGGTTAATGAATGAGCAGTTCTTC.

The V and J genes are TRBV7-8 and TRBJ2-7, with 8 nucleotides matching TRBD1. The V and J ends lost 5 bases and 7 bases, in that order; junction bases with no gene match: 10. Germline values: CDR1 SGHVS, CDR2 FQNEAQ. There are 14 residues in the CDR3. This CDR3 is CASSADRVRGEQYF. The CDR3 DNA reads TGTGCCAGCAGCGCGGACAGGGTCAGGGGGGAGCAGTACTTC.

This chain uses TRBV5-5 with TRBJ1-4, with TRBD1 as a possible D gene (6 bases). V lost 1 base and J 8 bases, leaving 6 bases between the germline ends. The CDR3 covers 12 residues. The germline V gene has CDR1 SGHKS and CDR2 YYEKEE (reference sequence). CDR3 region: CASSLTGEKLFF. CDR3 nucleotides: TGTGCCAGCAGCTTGACAGGGGAAAAACTGTTTTTT.

The chain joins TRBV3-1 (or the pseudogene TRBV3-2) to TRBJ2-3; TRBD2 matches at 10 bases. Trimming at V came to 4 bases and at J to 6 bases, leaving 10 bases not matched to a gene. This CDR3 is 16 amino acids long. Looked up from germline, CDR1 is LGHDT and CDR2 is YNNKEL (reference sequence). The CDR3 DNA sequence: TGTGCCAGCAGCCCGTTGCGGCTAGCGGGAGCGGATACGCAGTATTTT. It is translated as CASSPLRLAGADTQYF.

The chain joins TRBV6-5 to TRBJ2-7, with TRBD1 matching 7 bases. The CDR3 runs to 15 residues. Trimming cost V 0 bases and J 5 bases; bases outside gene matches: 7. CDR1 is MNHEY, CDR2 SVGAGI, per germline. For the CDR3, the DNA is TGTGCCAGCAGTTACTCGAGGGGGCGAATCAACGAGCAGTACTTC. This translates into CASSYSRGRINEQYF.

The genes are TRBV2 and TRBJ1-2; D is ambiguous. There are 15 residues in the CDR3. V dropped 2 bases and J dropped 6 bases, with 16 bases sitting between them. Germline CDR1 and CDR2: SNHLY and FYNNEI. The CDR3 region is CASSEKYWTDNGYTF. CDR3 DNA sequence: TGTGCCAGCAGTGAAAAATACTGGACCGATAATGGCTACACCTTC.

This clone was recorded a few times. The V call is TRBV10-3, the J call TRBJ1-6; 7 nucleotides line up with TRBD1. Trimming at V came to 6 bases and at J to 10 bases, leaving 3 bases not matched to a gene. The CDR3 consists of 12 residues. Germline loops: CDR1 ENHRY, CDR2 SYGVKD. The CDR3 region has the DNA TGTGCCATCAGGAGGGACAGATCACCCCTCCACTTT. Translated, it gives CAIRRDRSPLHF.

This clone was seen once. The junction does not match germline at one end; this may be a read error. The chain has TRBV2 and TRBJ2-3, with D tentatively TRBD2 (6 bases). CDR1 is SNHLY, CDR2 FYNNEI, per germline. CDR3 length: 14 amino acids. The CDR3 spells CASRTRQSTDTQYF. The CDR3 bases are TGTGCCAGCAGGACTAGGCAAAGCACTGATACGCAGTATTTT.

This clone was detected only once. The V gene is TRBV7-9, the J gene TRBJ2-3; 8 bases line up with TRBD2. Germline assignment: CDR1 SEHNR and CDR2 FQNEAQ (reference sequence). The CDR3 contains 15 residues. J lost 4 bases, V lost 4 bases, and 7 bases had no gene match. As DNA, the CDR3 is TGTGCCAGCAGCTCGGGACTAGACTTGTCAGATACGCAGTATTTT. Its protein is CASSSGLDLSDTQYF.

The chain carries TRBV3-1 (or the pseudogene TRBV3-2) and TRBJ2-7; either TRBD1 or TRBD2 may fit D (9 bases each). Germline CDR1 LGHDT, CDR2 YNNKEL (reference sequence). CDR3 length equals 15 residues. The ends were cut back, 7 bases at V and 4 bases at J, with 20 bases in the middle. The CDR3: CASTPSGTGFYEQYF. The CDR3 bases are TGTGCCAGCACGCCTAGCGGGACAGGGTTTTACGAGCAGTACTTC.

V usage is TRBV19 and J usage is TRBJ2-7, with D maybe TRBD1 (6 bases). CDR1 and CDR2 (germline): LNHDA, SQIVND (reference sequence). The CDR3 loop spans 15 amino acids. V lost 3 bases, J lost 3 bases, and 15 bases lay in between. The CDR3 reads CASSIRPRQDYEQYF. CDR3 bases: TGTGCCAGTAGTATCCGACCTCGACAGGACTACGAGCAGTACTTC.

This clone was recorded a few times. The gene calls are TRBV27 and TRBJ1-6; no clear D gene. Germline V gives CDR1 MNHEY, CDR2 SMNVEV (reference sequence). V lost 2 bases, J lost 0 bases, and 5 bases lay in between. CDR3 length equals 15 residues. For the CDR3, the DNA is TGTGCCAGCAGTTTACAGAACTCCTATAATTCACCCCTCCACTTT. This gives the protein CASSLQNSYNSPLHF.

The chain couples TRBV2 to TRBJ1-1, with a possible D match to TRBD1 (6 bases). The V gene's germline CDR1 is SNHLY and CDR2 FYNNEI. The CDR3 spans 13 residues. V lost 7 bases and J lost 0, with 9 bases in between. CDR3 protein: CASMEGVNTEAFF. The CDR3 DNA is TGTGCCAGCATGGAGGGGGTGAACACTGAAGCTTTCTTT.

The chain couples TRBV27 to TRBJ1-6; D ambiguous. Trimming shortened V by 2 bases and J by 3 bases, and 14 bases separated the two germline ends. The CDR3 totals 17 residues. Germline CDR1 reads MNHEY; CDR2 reads SMNVEV (reference sequence). The CDR3 protein is CASSLRTSGNYNSPLHF. The CDR3 coding sequence is TGTGCCAGCAGTTTAAGGACGTCGGGGAACTATAATTCACCCCTCCACTTT.

V is TRBV5-8 and J is TRBJ1-3, with a tentative D call TRBD1 (6 bases). Between the trimmed V and J ends, which lost 2 bases and 1 base, there was a span of 13 bases. Germline-derived CDR1 and CDR2 are SGHTS and YDEGEE. The CDR3 has 16 amino acids. CDR3 amino acids: CASSFSGARSGNTIYF. In nucleotides, the CDR3 is TGTGCCAGCAGCTTCTCGGGGGCTAGGTCTGGAAACACCATATATTTT.

The V and J genes are TRBV5-5 and TRBJ2-1; D unclear. Trimming removed 1 base at V and 5 bases at J, with 7 bases between. The CDR3 is 13 amino acids. Germline CDR1 and CDR2: SGHKS and YYEKEE (reference sequence). The CDR3 DNA follows: TGTGCCAGCAGCTTGCGGCAGAACAATGAGCAGTTCTTC. This codes for CASSLRQNNEQFF. The full variable domain, rest sourced from reference TRBV5-5 and TRBJ2-1, is DAGVTQSPTHLIKTRGQQVTLRCSPISGHKSVSWYQQVLGQGPQFIFQYYEKEERGRGNFPDRFSARQFPNYSSELNVNALLLGDSALYLCASSLRQNNEQFFGPGTRLTVL.